This TCR beta chain was observed in a study of OX40 agonist ivuxolimab in advanced cancers. Across the whole study: Two patients with cutaneous melanoma and one with hepatocellular carcinoma, three in total, showed partial responses.

A remark on this clone: Its antigen is undetermined.

Collection of blood occurred at baseline, at cycle 4 day 1, and at cycle 7 day 1. The table came from immunoSEQ multiplex PCR; TCRdb's copy has only in-frame clones and leaves some out. The top ten clones hold around 5.9% of a sample with over 90,000 clones, less than 90% of them seen once. Study findings and constraints: Dosing at 0.1 to 3.0 mg/kg was accompanied by clonal expansion of CD4+ and CD8+ blood T cells by week 6. Among the least clonally expanded were partial responders at 0.1-3.0 mg/kg.

Germline loops: CDR1 SGHRS, CDR2 YFSETQ. Trimming pared 3 bases from V and 5 bases from J, leaving 17 bases between. This CDR3 is built from 15 residues. Material: CD4+ or CD8+ T cells sorted from blood, obtained in a trial of the OX40 agonist ivuxolimab. The source is an adult with an advanced solid tumor such as melanoma, head and neck, liver or kidney cancer. The chain has TRBV5-1 and TRBJ2-5, with D unresolved. The chain's CDR3 is CASSSLGTSRETQYF. In DNA, the CDR3 is TGCGCCAGCAGCTCCCTGGGAACCAGTAGGGAGACCCAGTACTTC.